This T cell receptor (beta chain) was documented in a study of somatic mutations in cytotoxic T cells in rheumatoid arthritis. Turning to the study itself: Patients had 25 to 30 ml EDTA blood drawn right after diagnosis, before any treatment.

Per the authors' pipeline: Matches to published virus-specific TCRB sequences were rare among patient CD8+ clones larger than 1%. Some clones are missing from TCRdb's copy, which holds only in-frame ones; the method was immunoSEQ multiplex PCR. The DNA was the basis for D and trimming; V, J and clone size are from that table. Of 20,000 to 25,000 clones listed, approximately 81% were seen once; the top ten hold 3.5% to 4%. V was pared by 1 base and J by 6 bases, with 13 bases between. CDR3 size: 14 residues. Germline V lookup: CDR1 SGHTA, CDR2 FQGTGA. This TCR derives from an adult with rheumatoid arthritis. The V call is TRBV7-3, the J call TRBJ2-7; possible D gene TRBD1, 7 bases. The sequenced sample was CD8+ T cells sorted from blood. In nucleotides, the CDR3 is TGTGCCAGCAGCTTAATTGGAGGGGGCGGCGAGCAGTACTTC. Protein product: CASSLIGGGGEQYF. Supplemented by reference TRBV7-3 and TRBJ2-7, the full variable domain reads GAGVSQTPSNKVTEKGKYVELRCDPISGHTALYWYRQSLGQGPEFLIYFQGTGAADDSGLPNDRFFAVRPEGSVSTLKIQRTERGDSAVYLCASSLIGGGGEQYFGPGTRLTVT.